A single sample gave rise to the 26 T cell receptor beta chains below, sequenced in a study of shared clonotypes between healthy human individuals. The method was immunoSEQ multiplex PCR; TCRdb's version includes in-frame clones alone and lacks a portion of them. Here the sample spans around 980,000 clones, 78% being singletons. Sample: memory CD4+ T cells from PBMCs. Subset meaning: CD45RA-negative fraction. These receptors were collected from a man younger than 35 in good health. Some clones in this sample may be carry-over from other donors' samples.

The chain is built from TRBV30 and TRBJ2-6, with no clear D. V shed 7 bases and J shed 1 base, with 11 bases lying between them. The CDR3 totals 14 residues. The germline V gene has CDR1 GTSNPN and CDR2 SVGIG (reference sequence). The CDR3 is CASASVSGANVLTF. The CDR3 DNA sequence: TGTGCCTCCGCCAGCGTATCTGGGGCCAACGTCCTGACTTTC. Complete variable domain (other parts from reference TRBV30 and TRBJ2-6): SQTIHQWPATLVQPVGSPLSLECTVEGTSNPNLYWYRQAAGRGLQLLFYSVGIGQISSEVPQNLSASRPQDRQFILSSKKLLLSDSGFYLCASASVSGANVLTFGAGSRLTVL.

The gene calls are TRBV27 and TRBJ2-1; D is unclear. The ends were cut back, 0 bases at V and 0 bases at J, with 9 bases in the middle. This CDR3 has 16 residues. Germline-derived CDR1 and CDR2 are MNHEY and SMNVEV (reference sequence). The CDR3 reads CASSLSRLNSYNEQFF. As DNA, the CDR3 is TGTGCCAGCAGTTTATCGCGTTTGAACTCCTACAATGAGCAGTTCTTC.

This chain joins TRBV2 and TRBJ2-1; D uncertain. V lost 0 bases, J lost 5 bases, and 20 bases lay in between. The germline V gene has CDR1 SNHLY and CDR2 FYNNEI. The CDR3 totals 18 residues. The CDR3 region has the DNA TGTGCCAGCAGTGAAGCTGCAGGCTTGAGTATGGGAAACAATGAGCAGTTCTTC. Its protein product is CASSEAAGLSMGNNEQFF.

V usage is TRBV28 and J usage is TRBJ2-7, with 9 bases aligning to TRBD1. Germline CDR1 and CDR2: MDHEN and SYDVKM. The CDR3 covers 13 residues. Germline trimming cut 6 bases from V and 4 bases from J; bases unmatched to any gene: 4. The CDR3 loop is CASRGTGRYEQYF. CDR3 DNA: TGTGCCAGCAGGGGGACAGGGCGGTACGAGCAGTACTTC. Looking up the rest from reference TRBV28 and TRBJ2-7 gives the full variable domain: DVKVTQSSRYLVKRTGEKVFLECVQDMDHENMFWYRQDPGLGLRLIYFSYDVKMKEKGDIPEGYSVSREKKERFSLILESASTNQTSMYLCASRGTGRYEQYFGPGTRLTVT.

This chain uses TRBV5-1 with TRBJ2-7, with 7 bases matching TRBD2. The length of the CDR3 is 14 residues. Germline CDR1 SGHRS, CDR2 YFSETQ. The ends lost 2 bases at V and 2 bases at J; junction bases unmatched: 4. The CDR3 DNA reads TGCGCCAGCAGCTTCCTGACTAGCACCTACGAGCAGTACTTC. Residues: CASSFLTSTYEQYF. The variable domain in full, with the rest retrieved from reference TRBV5-1 and TRBJ2-7, is KAGVTQTPRYLIKTRGQQVTLSCSPISGHRSVSWYQQTPGQGLQFLFEYFSETQRNKGNFPGRFSGRQFSNSRSEMNVSTLELGDSALYLCASSFLTSTYEQYFGPGTRLTVT.

This clone appeared a few times. The chain combines TRBV6-6 with TRBJ2-7; 13 bases are a match to TRBD2. After removal of 5 bases from V and 3 bases from J, the junction contained 1 base not matched to a gene. The CDR3 consists of 14 residues. CDR1 and CDR2 from the germline V gene are MNHNY and SVGAGI (reference sequence). The DNA of the CDR3 is TGTGCCAGCAGTGGGACTAGCGGGGACTACGAGCAGTACTTC. Protein product: CASSGTSGDYEQYF.

In its sample, this clone was seen a few times. The V call is TRBV7-8, the J call TRBJ2-7; D is unresolved. Trimming removed 2 bases from V and 0 bases from J, with 8 bases in between. The CDR3 contains 14 residues. Germline V CDR1 and CDR2: SGHVS, FQNEAQ. The CDR3 nucleotides are TGTGCCAGCAGCTTAATGAGGAGCTCCTACGAGCAGTACTTC. Its translation is CASSLMRSSYEQYF.

CDR3 in amino acids: CALRPGRADTQYF. Here the CDR3 DNA reads TGTGCCCTTCGACCGGGGCGAGCAGATACGCAGTATTTT. This chain links TRBV7-9 with TRBJ2-3, with D perhaps matching TRBD1 or TRBD2 (5 bases each). The V gene lost 11 bases and the J gene lost 4 bases, with 16 bases spanning the gap. This CDR3 has 13 residues. Germline loops: CDR1 SEHNR, CDR2 FQNEAQ (reference sequence).

The V call is TRBV6-6, the J call TRBJ1-1; D is unclear. V was pared by 4 bases and J by 4 bases, with 13 bases between. The CDR3 is made up of 14 amino acids. Per the germline V gene, CDR1 is MNHNY and CDR2 is SVGAGI (reference sequence). In DNA, the CDR3 is TGTGCCAGCAGTTTTCGGTCTTTAGTCACTGAAGCTTTCTTT. This gives the protein CASSFRSLVTEAFF.

The V and J genes are TRBV5-1 and TRBJ1-4, with D perhaps TRBD1 (5 bases). V lost 4 bases and J 5 bases, leaving 12 bases between the germline ends. Germline V gene lookup returns CDR1 SGHRS and CDR2 YFSETQ. The CDR3 contains 14 residues. The CDR3 here is CASSPPGGNEKLFF. CDR3 nucleotides: TGCGCCAGCAGCCCGCCGGGGGGAAATGAAAAACTGTTTTTT.

The table lists this clone with a few counts. The rearrangement uses TRBV30 and TRBJ1-4; 7 bases map to TRBD1. Germline CDR1 and CDR2: GTSNPN and SVGIG (reference sequence). The J segment lost 5 bases and the V segment lost 0 bases, leaving 6 bases of the junction unmatched. The CDR3 has 15 amino acids. The CDR3 loop is CAWSVGSRGNEKLFF. For the CDR3, the DNA is TGTGCCTGGAGTGTAGGATCCAGGGGGAATGAAAAACTGTTTTTT.

This chain uses TRBV10-1 with TRBJ2-6; D unclear. The V end was cut by 6 bases, the J end by 2 bases, with 11 bases between. Per the germline V gene, CDR1 is WNHNN and CDR2 is SYGVQD (reference sequence). There are 15 residues in the CDR3. The CDR3 reads CASRRHITGANVLTF. In DNA, the CDR3 is TGCGCCAGCAGAAGACATATTACTGGGGCCAACGTCCTGACTTTC.

The chain carries TRBV2 and TRBJ2-5; 15 bases are shared with TRBD2. After removal of 1 base from V and 5 bases from J, the junction contained 5 bases not matched to a gene. This CDR3 spans 17 amino acids. Germline V gene data show CDR1 as SNHLY and CDR2 as FYNNEI. CDR3 coding DNA: TGTGCCAGCAGTGAAGGGCCGGGACTAGCGGGAGGCGAGACCCAGTACTTC. Its protein is CASSEGPGLAGGETQYF. Full variable domain (missing parts from reference TRBV2 and TRBJ2-5): EPEVTQTPSHQVTQMGQEVILRCVPISNHLYFYWYRQILGQKVEFLVSFYNNEISEKSEIFDDQFSVERPDGSNFTLKIRSTKLEDSAMYFCASSEGPGLAGGETQYFGPGTRLLVL.

Turning to this clone: A much larger clone differs from this one at a single base, so this may be a read error. Other DNA sequences in the same sample also yield this CDR3. The rearrangement joins TRBV5-1 to TRBJ1-1; no definite D call. Germline CDR1 reads SGHRS; CDR2 reads YFSETQ. This CDR3 is 15 amino acids long. The CDR3: CASSLGVGSLSEAFF. In nucleotides, the CDR3 is TGCGCCAGCAGCTTGGGGGTGGGCAGTCTCTCTGAAGCCTTCTTT.

This clone was observed a single time. V and J are TRBV28 and TRBJ2-7, with 11 bases lining up with TRBD2. V shed 5 bases, J shed 1 base, and the junction held 7 bases outside the gene matches. The CDR3 totals 16 residues. Germline CDR1 is MDHEN and CDR2 is SYDVKM. The CDR3 reads CASSPLAGGGSYEQYF. The CDR3 DNA sequence: TGTGCCAGCAGTCCTCTAGCGGGAGGCGGGTCCTACGAGCAGTACTTC.

J is TRBJ1-3 and V is TRBV11-1; no firm D call. CDR3 length equals 17 residues. The germline CDR1 and CDR2 sequences are SGHAT and FQDESV (reference sequence). The ends were cut back, 3 bases at V and 0 bases at J, with 15 bases in the middle. The CDR3 here is CASSFLPKGHSGNTIYF. In DNA form, the CDR3 reads TGTGCCAGCAGCTTCCTGCCAAAAGGTCACTCTGGAAACACCATATATTTT.

J is TRBJ2-3 and V is TRBV27; unclear D gene. Trimming removed 5 bases at V and 2 bases at J, with 5 bases between. The CDR3 sequence is 12 residues long. Germline loops: CDR1 MNHEY, CDR2 SMNVEV (reference sequence). The CDR3 here is CASSHITDTQYF. The CDR3 DNA reads TGTGCCAGCAGTCACATCACAGATACGCAGTATTTT.

The chain couples TRBV2 to TRBJ2-3, with D uncertain. The CDR3 consists of 12 residues. The germline CDR1 and CDR2 sequences are SNHLY and FYNNEI. V gave up 8 bases and J gave up 1 base, with 7 bases separating them. CDR3 sequence reads: CASLPGTDTQYF. CDR3 DNA: TGTGCCAGCCTCCCAGGCACAGATACGCAGTATTTT.

On this clone: This sample also contains other DNA sequences that code for the same CDR3. The chain uses TRBV9 and TRBJ1-1; D unresolved. Germline values: CDR1 SGDLS, CDR2 YYNGEE. V was trimmed by 1 base and J by 0 bases, leaving 4 bases between them. This CDR3 spans 13 amino acids. The CDR3 DNA reads TGTGCCAGCAGCGTATTTCTGAACACTGAAGCTTTCTTT. It yields the protein CASSVFLNTEAFF.

This clone was seen only once. V and J are TRBV5-4 and TRBJ2-3; 7 nucleotides align to TRBD2. Trimming removed 3 bases from V and 6 bases from J; junction bases left unmatched: 7. Germline CDR1 and CDR2: SGHNT and YYREEE (reference sequence). CDR3 length equals 14 residues. CDR3 amino acids: CASSYKTSPDTQYF. The CDR3 coding sequence is TGTGCCAGCAGCTACAAGACTAGCCCCGATACGCAGTATTTT.

The rearrangement joins TRBV11-2 to TRBJ2-3, with D possibly being TRBD2 (5 bases). The length of the CDR3 is 12 residues. The germline gives CDR1 SGHAT, CDR2 FQNNGV. Trimming cost V 1 base and J 6 bases, with 5 bases left between them. The CDR3: CASSLGGDTQYF. DNA of the CDR3: TGTGCCAGCAGCTTAGGCGGGGATACGCAGTATTTT.

The V and J genes are TRBV7-3 and TRBJ2-1; D is uncertain. The CDR3 runs to 13 residues. The V end was cut by 8 bases, the J end by 12 bases, with 20 bases between. Looked up from germline, CDR1 is SGHTA and CDR2 is FQGTGA. The CDR3 loop is CASAPEPRAGQFF. CDR3 nucleotide sequence: TGTGCCAGCGCTCCTGAGCCCCGTGCCGGGCAGTTCTTC.

The chain has TRBV30 and TRBJ2-1, with 11 bases matching TRBD2. The ends lost 2 bases at V and 7 bases at J; junction bases unmatched: 1. Looked up from germline, CDR1 is GTSNPN and CDR2 is SVGIG (reference sequence). This CDR3 is built from 13 residues. Here the CDR3 DNA reads TGTGCCTGGAGTAGGACTAGCGGGAATGAGCAGTTCTTC. This codes for CAWSRTSGNEQFF.

The rearrangement uses TRBV2 and TRBJ2-5, with TRBD2 matching 7 bases. V was pared by 1 base and J by 5 bases, with 7 bases of the junction left unmatched. CDR3 length: 15 residues. CDR1 and CDR2 (germline): SNHLY, FYNNEI. CDR3 loop: CASSEGGGPWETQYF. The DNA for the CDR3 is TGTGCCAGCAGTGAAGGGGGAGGGCCATGGGAGACCCAGTACTTC.

Details on this clone: It differs at one base from a far larger clone, so likely a read error. This chain joins TRBV29-1 and TRBJ2-2; 7 bases match TRBD1. In germline, CDR1 is SQVTM, CDR2 ANQGSEA. The CDR3 spans 12 residues. V trimming: 6 bases; J trimming: 6 bases; junction bases outside the gene matches: 4. The CDR3 DNA follows: TGCAGCGTGAGACAGGGTGCCGGGGAGCTGTTTTTT. Translated, it gives CSVRQGAGELFF.

This chain connects TRBV29-1 to TRBJ2-7; TRBD1 or TRBD2 may be the D gene (5 bases each). TRBJ2-1 matches the DNA end more closely, so the J call is doubtful. In germline, CDR1 is SQVTM, CDR2 ANQGSEA. The CDR3 runs to 15 residues. In nucleotides, the CDR3 is TGCAGCGCAAACTCTGGATGGGGGATGGGCAATGAGCAGTTCTTC. Its protein product is CSANSGWGMGNEQFF.